One and the same sample provided the 27 T cell receptor beta chains below, sequenced in a study of T cells in tuberculosis (dated by TCRdb to between 2017 and 2018). The time point label here, explained by the study, means: new active TB diagnosis, blood taken before or within 7 days of starting treatment. Library generation was performed with the immunoSEQ multiplex PCR assay. TCRdb took over this immuneACCESS table, retaining in-frame rearrangements with V and J assigned. Such tables are incomplete; in checked studies, under half of the missing clones stem from an unresolved V gene, and the remainder is unexplained. The sample table lists about 53,000 clones, roughly 96% of them with a count of one. The ten largest account for over 1.1% of the sample. Material: PBMCs, obtained at tuberculosis diagnosis. The origin of the receptors is an adult with tuberculosis.

The chain links TRBV6-5 to TRBJ2-1; TRBD2 aligns across 10 bases. The germline gives CDR1 MNHEY, CDR2 SVGAGI. The CDR3 is made up of 15 amino acids. Trimming removed 3 bases from V and 8 bases from J; junction bases left unmatched: 7. In DNA, the CDR3 is TGTGCCAGCAGTTATAACCCTAGCGGGAGCGATGAGCAGTTCTTC. Translation: CASSYNPSGSDEQFF.

The chain joins TRBV5-1 to TRBJ2-3, with 9 bases aligning to TRBD1. This CDR3 spans 15 amino acids. From germline, CDR1 is SGHRS and CDR2 YFSETQ. Trimming at V came to 0 bases and at J to 6 bases, leaving 5 bases not matched to a gene. The CDR3 DNA follows: TGCGCCAGCAGCTTGGGTAGGACAGGGGTGGATACGCAGTATTTT. Translation: CASSLGRTGVDTQYF. Variable domain in full (rest from reference TRBV5-1 and TRBJ2-3): KAGVTQTPRYLIKTRGQQVTLSCSPISGHRSVSWYQQTPGQGLQFLFEYFSETQRNKGNFPGRFSGRQFSNSRSEMNVSTLELGDSALYLCASSLGRTGVDTQYFGPGTRLTVL.

Points on this clone: At one of its ends the junction is not consistent with the germline gene, which may arise from a read error. The rearrangement joins TRBV28 to TRBJ2-7; 10 bases map to TRBD2. This CDR3 is 15 amino acids long. CDR1 and CDR2 from the germline V gene are MDHEN and SYDVKM. The CDR3 protein is CASSSQASGSYGQYF. The CDR3 DNA is TGTGCCAGCAGTTCCCAGGCTAGCGGGAGCTACGGGCAGTACTTC. The full variable domain, rest sourced from reference TRBV28 and TRBJ2-7, is DVKVTQSSRYLVKRTGEKVFLECVQDMDHENMFWYRQDPGLGLRLIYFSYDVKMKEKGDIPEGYSVSREKKERFSLILESASTNQTSMYLCASSSQASGSYGQYFGPGTRLTVT.

J is TRBJ1-6 and V is TRBV27; D not resolved. Trimming shortened V by 6 bases and J by 8 bases, and 23 bases separated the two germline ends. Germline V gene lookup returns CDR1 MNHEY and CDR2 SMNVEV (reference sequence). The CDR3 length is 17 residues. CDR3 DNA: TGTGCCAGCAGACACGCCTTAAGTCGTTTTGTCCATTCACCCCTCCACTTT. Residues: CASRHALSRFVHSPLHF.

The chain employs TRBV6-5 and TRBJ2-7; a possible D gene is TRBD1 (6 bases). The V gene's germline CDR1 is MNHEY and CDR2 SVGAGI. This CDR3 is built from 16 residues. The V gene lost 0 bases and the J gene lost 4 bases, with 16 bases spanning the gap. The CDR3 spells CASSYSSPRGGYEQYF. CDR3 DNA sequence: TGTGCCAGCAGTTACTCGTCGCCTAGAGGGGGATACGAGCAGTACTTC.

The V and J genes are TRBV7-2 and TRBJ2-6, with a possible D match to TRBD1 (5 bases). The CDR3 length is 18 residues. Germline CDR1 is SGHTA and CDR2 is FQGNSA. The V gene lost 5 bases and the J gene lost 5 bases, with 22 bases spanning the gap. For the CDR3, the DNA is TGTGCCAGCAGCAACACGACAGAGAGACAAAGTCGGGCCAACGTCCTGACTTTC. The encoded protein is CASSNTTERQSRANVLTF.

The sample holds one count of this clone. The chain is built from TRBV25-1 and TRBJ1-2, with unresolved D. Trimming removed 1 base from V and 0 bases from J, with 6 bases in between. Germline lookup yields CDR1 MGHDK and CDR2 SYGVNS. The CDR3 totals 14 residues. The DNA for the CDR3 is TGTGCCAGCAGTGAATCGGGTGCTAACTATGGCTACACCTTC. This translates into CASSESGANYGYTF.

V gene TRBV29-1 combines with J gene TRBJ1-1; the match to TRBD1 covers 8 bases. The junction had 4 bases not matched to a gene; V was cut back by 6 bases and J by 1 base. Germline CDR1 reads SQVTM; CDR2 reads ANQGSEA. The CDR3 length is 13 residues. The CDR3, as DNA: TGCAGCGTGACAGGGGCGCCGAACACTGAAGCTTTCTTT. This gives the protein CSVTGAPNTEAFF.

CDR3 DNA sequence: TGTGCCAGCAGTTTTACTAGCGGGCCCTCCTACGAGCAGTACTTC. Amino acid sequence: CASSFTSGPSYEQYF. V and J are TRBV28 and TRBJ2-7; 9 bases are a match to TRBD2. CDR1 and CDR2 from the germline V gene are MDHEN and SYDVKM. The length of the CDR3 is 15 residues. V gave up 3 bases and J gave up 0 bases; unmatched junction bases: 3. The variable domain in full, with the rest retrieved from reference TRBV28 and TRBJ2-7, is DVKVTQSSRYLVKRTGEKVFLECVQDMDHENMFWYRQDPGLGLRLIYFSYDVKMKEKGDIPEGYSVSREKKERFSLILESASTNQTSMYLCASSFTSGPSYEQYFGPGTRLTVT.

The chain combines TRBV5-1 with TRBJ1-3; D perhaps matches TRBD1 (6 bases). Germline V gene data show CDR1 as SGHRS and CDR2 as YFSETQ. Trimming removed 1 base at V and 3 bases at J, with 14 bases between. The CDR3 is made up of 16 amino acids. The CDR3 loop reads CASSLTGGRYGNTIYF. In nucleotides, the CDR3 is TGCGCCAGCAGCTTGACGGGGGGCCGGTATGGAAACACCATATATTTT.

The chain joins TRBV5-1 to TRBJ2-1; TRBD2 agrees at 14 bases. Germline-derived CDR1 and CDR2 are SGHRS and YFSETQ. The CDR3 length is 19 residues. The V gene end was trimmed by 2 bases and the J gene end by 0 bases; junction bases not matched to a gene: 7. CDR3: CASSLSRTSGRSSYNEQFF. The CDR3 nucleotides read TGCGCCAGCAGCTTATCCCGGACTAGCGGGAGGAGCTCCTACAATGAGCAGTTCTTC.

The genes are TRBV4-1 and TRBJ1-3; tentative D call: TRBD1 (6 bases). Germline CDR1 is MGHRA and CDR2 is YSYEKL. The CDR3 totals 19 residues. V was cut by 1 base and J by 1 base, with 20 bases left in between. CDR3 bases: TGCGCCAGCAGCCAAGGCCCCCAGGGGAATCGAGCATCTGGAAACACCATATATTTT. This encodes CASSQGPQGNRASGNTIYF.

The chain employs TRBV30 and TRBJ1-4, with D maybe TRBD1 (5 bases). The V end was cut by 1 base, the J end by 10 bases, with 16 bases between. Germline V gives CDR1 GTSNPN, CDR2 SVGIG (reference sequence). The CDR3 totals 14 residues. The CDR3 DNA is TGTGCCTGGAGTGACCGAGGGACTGTGGGAAAACTGTTTTTT. Translating gives CAWSDRGTVGKLFF.

V usage is TRBV9 and J usage is TRBJ2-7; the D gene is possibly TRBD1 (6 bases). The CDR3 length is 13 residues. Per the germline V gene, CDR1 is SGDLS and CDR2 is YYNGEE. V dropped 0 bases and J dropped 6 bases, with 10 bases sitting between them. The CDR3 protein is CASSVVLGGEQYF. The CDR3, as DNA: TGTGCCAGCAGCGTAGTATTAGGGGGCGAGCAGTACTTC.

The rearrangement links TRBV7-9 to TRBJ1-5; D gene uncertain. V lost 1 base and J 5 bases, leaving 9 bases between the germline ends. This CDR3 region has 14 residues. The germline CDR1 and CDR2 sequences are SEHNR and FQNEAQ (reference sequence). The CDR3 bases are TGTGCCAGCAGCTTAGACAGTTTTTATCAGCCCCAGCATTTT. It is translated as CASSLDSFYQPQHF.

V and J are TRBV4-3 and TRBJ2-7; 9 bases map to TRBD2. CDR1 LGHNA and CDR2 YSLEER come from the germline V gene. V was pared by 0 bases and J by 5 bases, with 8 bases of the junction left unmatched. This CDR3 is built from 16 residues. CDR3 region: CASSQEVVAGAHEQYF. The CDR3 DNA is TGCGCCAGCAGCCAAGAGGTAGTAGCGGGAGCCCACGAGCAGTACTTC.

This clone was recorded once. The genes are TRBV18 and TRBJ2-1; D may be TRBD1 (5 bases). CDR1 and CDR2 from the germline V gene are KGHSH and LQKENI. The CDR3 covers 14 residues. Trimming took off 4 bases at V and 7 bases at J, with 14 bases between the two ends. The CDR3 nucleotides are TGTGCCAGCTCACTAAACCAATGGACAAATGAGCAGTTCTTC. Encoded protein: CASSLNQWTNEQFF.

This sequence joins TRBV29-1 and TRBJ2-3, with 10 bases identical to TRBD2. Looked up from germline, CDR1 is SQVTM and CDR2 is ANQGSEA. CDR3 length: 13 residues. With 6 bases clipped from V and 8 bases from J, the junction kept 8 bases outside the gene matches. Here the CDR3 DNA reads TGCAGCGTCAGCGGGAGGGCCTATGTTACGCAGTATTTT. It encodes CSVSGRAYVTQYF.

The chain joins TRBV9 to TRBJ2-3; perhaps TRBD2 as D (6 bases). The CDR3 runs to 15 residues. Germline V gene data show CDR1 as SGDLS and CDR2 as YYNGEE. V was pared by 0 bases and J by 0 bases, with 8 bases between. DNA of the CDR3: TGTGCCAGCAGCGTAGGCGGGGCTAGCACAGATACGCAGTATTTT. This encodes CASSVGGASTDTQYF.

CDR3 residues: CSVVGGIQLDEQFF. CDR3 sequence (DNA): TGCAGCGTTGTAGGCGGGATTCAGCTCGATGAGCAGTTCTTC. The chain couples TRBV29-1 to TRBJ2-1; possibly TRBD2 for D (6 bases). The V end lost 4 bases, the J end lost 8 bases, and 18 bases lay between the germline ends. Germline assignment: CDR1 SQVTM and CDR2 ANQGSEA. The CDR3 contains 14 residues.

The chain is built from TRBV5-4 and TRBJ1-1, with 11 nucleotides matching TRBD1. The CDR3 contains 17 residues. CDR1 and CDR2 from the germline V gene are SGHNT and YYREEE (reference sequence). The J segment lost 0 bases and the V segment lost 5 bases, leaving 9 bases of the junction unmatched. This CDR3 is CASSRGQGGLMNTEAFF. In DNA form, the CDR3 reads TGTGCCAGCAGTCGGGGACAGGGGGGATTAATGAACACTGAAGCTTTCTTT. Combining the CDR3 with reference TRBV5-4 and TRBJ1-1 gives the whole variable domain ETGVTQSPTHLIKTRGQQVTLRCSSQSGHNTVSWYQQALGQGPQFIFQYYREEENGRGNFPPRFSGLQFPNYSSELNVNALELDDSALYLCASSRGQGGLMNTEAFFGQGTRLTVV.

This CDR3 reads CASSPTRFNNNEQFF. CDR3 nucleotides: TGTGCCAGCAGCCCTACTAGATTCAACAACAATGAGCAGTTCTTC. The chain has TRBV5-4 and TRBJ2-1; D might be TRBD2 (5 bases). Per germline, CDR1 SGHNT and CDR2 YYREEE (reference sequence). Between the trimmed V and J ends, which lost 4 bases and 5 bases, there was a span of 16 bases. The length of the CDR3 is 15 residues.

The chain uses TRBV5-5 and TRBJ2-5; D is possibly TRBD2 (5 bases). V lost 2 bases and J lost 7, with 21 bases in between. This CDR3 is 16 amino acids long. Germline lookup yields CDR1 SGHKS and CDR2 YYEKEE (reference sequence). The CDR3 sequence: CASSLEYSGSGGTQYF. Here the CDR3 DNA reads TGTGCCAGCAGCTTAGAGTACAGCGGCAGTGGAGGGACCCAGTACTTC.

The chain couples TRBV28 to TRBJ1-2; D remains unclear. V lost 6 bases, J lost 8 bases, and 19 bases lay in between. The length of the CDR3 is 14 residues. In germline, CDR1 is MDHEN, CDR2 SYDVKM. CDR3 bases: TGTGCCAGCAGCGAAACTAGGCCGGCAGACGGCTACACCTTC. It yields the protein CASSETRPADGYTF.

The chain combines TRBV14 with TRBJ2-5; no clear D gene. V was clipped by 0 bases and J by 2 bases, with 7 bases between them. Per the germline V gene, CDR1 is SGHDN and CDR2 is FVKESK. This CDR3 has 14 residues. The CDR3 loop is CASSQDRLQETQYF. The CDR3 DNA reads TGTGCCAGCAGCCAAGATCGCCTACAAGAGACCCAGTACTTC.

This rearrangement joins TRBV9 to TRBJ2-2; TRBD2 matches 13 bases. Germline V gene sequence: CDR1 SGDLS, CDR2 YYNGEE. This CDR3 spans 16 amino acids. Losses at the gene ends were 3 bases for V and 6 bases for J; bases not matched to a gene: 5. The CDR3 DNA sequence: TGTGCCAGCAGCGCGGGGACTAGCGGGAATCCCGGGGAGCTGTTTTTT. As protein: CASSAGTSGNPGELFF.

The chain links TRBV27 to TRBJ1-1; tentatively, D is TRBD1 (5 bases). The CDR3 consists of 13 residues. Germline values: CDR1 MNHEY, CDR2 SMNVEV (reference sequence). Trimming cost V 3 bases and J 8 bases, with 13 bases left between them. The CDR3 nucleotides are TGTGCCAGCAGTTTTGGGGCAGGAGCCGAAGCTTTCTTT. This sequence encodes CASSFGAGAEAFF.